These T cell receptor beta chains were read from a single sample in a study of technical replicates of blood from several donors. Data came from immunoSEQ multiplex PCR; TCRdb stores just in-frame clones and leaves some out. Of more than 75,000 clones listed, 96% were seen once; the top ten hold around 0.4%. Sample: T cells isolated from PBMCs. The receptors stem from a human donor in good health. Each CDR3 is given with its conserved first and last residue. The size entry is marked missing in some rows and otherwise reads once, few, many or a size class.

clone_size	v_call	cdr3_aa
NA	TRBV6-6	CASSGQGSSGANVLTF
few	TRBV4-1	CASSSRTGRNGNTIYF
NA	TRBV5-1	CASSRDREHIQYF
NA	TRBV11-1	CASSPGTGSLYGYTF
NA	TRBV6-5	CASRNTIVPTGELFF
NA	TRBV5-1	CASSPRTGGSDGYTF
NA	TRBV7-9	CASSTISGRAYNEQFF
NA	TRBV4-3	CASSQDYGTYEQYF
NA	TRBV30	CAWSGQNEQFF
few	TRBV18	CASSPRGLRGQNQPQHF
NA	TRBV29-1	CSVEGTGDIHGYTF
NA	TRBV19	CASNRELQPQHF
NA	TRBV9	CASSVETRYTDTQYF
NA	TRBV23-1	CASKGTVYGYTF
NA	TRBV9	CASSVGLAGGASYNEQFF
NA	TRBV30	CAWSVQTHEQFF
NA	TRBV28	CASSRPTGRNEKLFF